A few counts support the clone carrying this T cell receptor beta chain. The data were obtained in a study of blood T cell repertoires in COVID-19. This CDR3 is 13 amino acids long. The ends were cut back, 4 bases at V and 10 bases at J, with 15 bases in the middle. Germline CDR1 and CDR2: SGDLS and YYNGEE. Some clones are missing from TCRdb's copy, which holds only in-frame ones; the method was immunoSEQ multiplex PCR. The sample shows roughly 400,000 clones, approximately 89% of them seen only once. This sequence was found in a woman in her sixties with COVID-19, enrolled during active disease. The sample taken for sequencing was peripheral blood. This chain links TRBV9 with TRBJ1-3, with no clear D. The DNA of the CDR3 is TGTGCCAGCAGCCTCGGGAGTTCGCGAACCATATATTTT. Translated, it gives CASSLGSSRTIYF. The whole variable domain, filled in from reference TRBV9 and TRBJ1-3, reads DSGVTQTPKHLITATGQRVTLRCSPRSGDLSVYWYQQSLDQGLQFLIQYYNGEERAKGNILERFSAQQFPDLHSELNLSSLELGDSALYFCASSLGSSRTIYFGEGSWLTVV.